This T cell receptor (beta chain) stems from a study of cytomegalovirus exposure and HLA in healthy donors. 13 Jbeta primers and 60 Vbeta primers were used for the PCR. The method was immunoSEQ multiplex PCR; TCRdb's version includes in-frame clones alone and lacks a portion of them. The data contain 110,000 to 150,000 clones, 75% to 80% of them singletons. Germline loops: CDR1 SGDLS, CDR2 YYNGEE. The CDR3 is 13 residues long. Trimming removed 3 bases at V and 4 bases at J, with 10 bases between. This clonotype was obtained from a woman under 30 in good health and CMV-seropositive. Sequenced material: PBMCs. This chain uses TRBV9 with TRBJ1-2; no reliable D call. The chain's CDR3 is CASSEYTGYGYTF. CDR3 coding DNA: TGTGCCAGCAGCGAGTACACGGGCTATGGCTACACCTTC.